This T cell receptor (beta chain) was sequenced in a study of CD8+ T cells in alopecia areata. The study's findings and limits: Higher clonality and more expanded CD8+ clones appeared in lesional than normal scalp. While tofacitinib was given, many expanded lesional clones persisted in scalp and blood.

This clone was observed a single time. The antigen remains undetermined. Germline CDR1 and CDR2: LGHNA and YSLEER. The CDR3 is 14 amino acids. V lost 1 base, J lost 6 bases, and 5 bases stayed unmatched. Treatment specified: oral pan-JAK inhibitor, 5-10 mg twice daily. Both CD4+ and CD8+ T cells were separated by sorting PBMCs. cDNA reverse transcribed from extracted RNA served as the sequencing template. The repertoire was sequenced with immunoSEQ multiplex PCR; TCRdb's copy has only in-frame clones and lacks some. The data contain 180,000 or so clones, 53% of them seen just once; the ten biggest clones take up approximately 10%.

The sequence was collected from a human donor with alopecia areata. This chain joins TRBV4-3 and TRBJ2-7; 8 bases map to TRBD1. This sample comprised CD8+ T cells sorted from blood, obtained at week 24, from a patient treated with tofacitinib. In nucleotides, the CDR3 is TGCGCCAGCAGCCAAGGGACAGGGAGCGCCGAGCAGTACTTC. This sequence encodes CASSQGTGSAEQYF.